A selection of T cell receptor beta chains follows, all from one sample in a study of blood T cell repertoires in COVID-19. Sequenced by immunoSEQ multiplex PCR; TCRdb stores in-frame clones only, minus some. The sample consists of approximately 120,000 clones, around 76% of them appearing once. Sequenced material: peripheral blood. The receptors originated from a man aged 80 or over with COVID-19, enrolled during active disease. Both conserved end residues are part of each CDR3. The D gene is left open where the match is weak. Size tells how often a clone was seen (once, few, many) or the class of an expanded clone, and some rows leave it out.

v_call,j_call,clone_size,d_call,cdr3_aa,cdr3_nt
TRBV6-1,TRBJ2-7,few,TRBD2,CASSERGEGYEQYF,TGTGCCAGCAGTGAACGGGGGGAGGGATACGAGCAGTACTTC
TRBV5-4,TRBJ1-6,-,TRBD1,CASSSGTGPSSYNSPLHF,TGTGCCAGCAGCTCCGGGACAGGTCCAAGCTCCTATAATTCACCCCTCCACTTT
TRBV11-2,TRBJ1-4,-,-,CASSLGSAGLFF,TGTGCCAGCAGCTTAGGGTCTGCAGGACTGTTTTTT
TRBV4-1,TRBJ1-5,-,-,CASSQGQGSNQPQHF,TGCGCCAGCAGCCAAGGCCAGGGTAGCAATCAGCCCCAGCATTTT
TRBV11-2,TRBJ2-1,-,TRBD2,CASSLDLAGVVGDNEQFF,TGTGCCAGCAGCTTAGACCTAGCGGGAGTGGTAGGGGACAATGAGCAGTTCTTC
TRBV7-8,TRBJ2-2,-,-,CASSRLRAGELFF,TGTGCCAGCAGCCGGCTACGGGCCGGGGAGCTGTTTTTT
TRBV10-3,TRBJ2-3,-,-,CAISARGHISTDTQYF,TGTGCCATCAGTGCCCGGGGACACATAAGCACAGATACGCAGTATTTT
TRBV27,TRBJ2-3,-,TRBD2,CASWTSGRAVDTQYF,TGTGCCAGCTGGACTAGCGGGAGGGCAGTAGATACGCAGTATTTT
TRBV28,TRBJ2-3,-,-,CASKPTGWRDTQYF,TGTGCCAGCAAACCCACCGGGTGGCGGGATACGCAGTATTTT
TRBV2,TRBJ1-6,-,-,CASSEARVHSPLHF,TGTGCCAGCAGTGAAGCGAGAGTCCATTCACCCCTCCACTTT